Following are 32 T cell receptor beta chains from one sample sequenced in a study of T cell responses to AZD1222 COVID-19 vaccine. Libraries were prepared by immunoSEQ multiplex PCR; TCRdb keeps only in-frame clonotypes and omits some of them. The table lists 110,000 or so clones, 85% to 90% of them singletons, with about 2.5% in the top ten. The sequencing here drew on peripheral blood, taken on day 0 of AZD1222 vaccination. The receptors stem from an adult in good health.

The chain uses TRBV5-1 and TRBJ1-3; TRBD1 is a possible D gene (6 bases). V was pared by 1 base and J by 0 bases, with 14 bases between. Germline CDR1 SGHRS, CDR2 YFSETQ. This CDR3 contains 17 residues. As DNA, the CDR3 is TGCGCCAGCAGCTTGACGTCGAACAGGGACTCTGGAAACACCATATATTTT. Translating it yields CASSLTSNRDSGNTIYF.

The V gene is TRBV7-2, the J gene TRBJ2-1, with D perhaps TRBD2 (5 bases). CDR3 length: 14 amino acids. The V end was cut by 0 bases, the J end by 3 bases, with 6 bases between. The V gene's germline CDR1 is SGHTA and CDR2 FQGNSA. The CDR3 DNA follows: TGTGCCAGCAGCTTAGCTAGCGACTACAATGAGCAGTTCTTC. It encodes CASSLASDYNEQFF.

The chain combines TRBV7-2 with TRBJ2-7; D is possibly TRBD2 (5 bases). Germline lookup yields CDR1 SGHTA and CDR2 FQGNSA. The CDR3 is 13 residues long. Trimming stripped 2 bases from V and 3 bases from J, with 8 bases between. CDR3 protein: CASSLYGDYEQYF. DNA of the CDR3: TGTGCCAGCAGCTTATACGGGGACTACGAGCAGTACTTC.

The CDR3 nucleotides read TGTGCCAGCAGCTTCAGGCCGAGCAATCAGCCCCAGCATTTT. It yields the protein CASSFRPSNQPQHF. This chain links TRBV5-4 with TRBJ1-5; D unresolved. The CDR3 is made up of 14 amino acids. Germline-derived CDR1 and CDR2 are SGHNT and YYREEE (reference sequence). Trimming removed 2 bases at V and 1 base at J, with 7 bases between.

CDR3 sequence (DNA): TGTGCCAGCAGTGGACCCGGGGCCTCTGGCGAGCAGTACTTC. It encodes CASSGPGASGEQYF. This chain uses TRBV27 with TRBJ2-7; D may correspond to TRBD1 or TRBD2 (5 bases each). Germline assignment: CDR1 MNHEY and CDR2 SMNVEV (reference sequence). V dropped 5 bases and J dropped 6 bases, with 17 bases sitting between them. The CDR3 runs to 14 residues.

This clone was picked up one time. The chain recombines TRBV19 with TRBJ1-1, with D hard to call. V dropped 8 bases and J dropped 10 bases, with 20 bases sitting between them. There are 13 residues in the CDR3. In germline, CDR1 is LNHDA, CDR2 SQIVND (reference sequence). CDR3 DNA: TGTGCCAGTTCCGAAGGAGGGAATTTCGGAGCTTTCTTT. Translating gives CASSEGGNFGAFF.

The CDR3 region is CASSQTSGFNTGELFF. The CDR3, as DNA: TGTGCCAGCAGCCAAACTAGCGGGTTTAACACCGGGGAGCTGTTTTTT. This sequence joins TRBV7-2 and TRBJ2-2; 9 positions match TRBD2. Germline loops: CDR1 SGHTA, CDR2 FQGNSA. Trimming took 5 bases from V and 2 from J; bases not matched to a gene: 6. The CDR3 totals 16 residues.

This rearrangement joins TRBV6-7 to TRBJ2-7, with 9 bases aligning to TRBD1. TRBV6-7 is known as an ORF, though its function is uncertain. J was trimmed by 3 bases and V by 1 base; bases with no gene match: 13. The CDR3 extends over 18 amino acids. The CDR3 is CASSYCSTGTGLLYEQYF. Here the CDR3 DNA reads TGTGCCAGCAGTTACTGCTCTACCGGGACAGGGCTTCTCTACGAGCAGTACTTC.

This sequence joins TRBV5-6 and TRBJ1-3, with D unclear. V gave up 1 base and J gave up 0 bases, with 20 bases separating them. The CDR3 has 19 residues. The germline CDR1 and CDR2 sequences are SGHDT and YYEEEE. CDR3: CASSLSRRTLHNSGNTIYF. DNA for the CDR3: TGTGCCAGCAGCTTGTCCAGACGAACCCTTCACAACTCTGGAAACACCATATATTTT.

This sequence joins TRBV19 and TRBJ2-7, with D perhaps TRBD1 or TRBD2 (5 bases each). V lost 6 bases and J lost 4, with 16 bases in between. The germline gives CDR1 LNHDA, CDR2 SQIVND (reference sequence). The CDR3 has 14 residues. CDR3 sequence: CASRRGAGGYEQYF. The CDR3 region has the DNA TGTGCCAGTAGGAGAGGGGCAGGAGGATACGAGCAGTACTTC.

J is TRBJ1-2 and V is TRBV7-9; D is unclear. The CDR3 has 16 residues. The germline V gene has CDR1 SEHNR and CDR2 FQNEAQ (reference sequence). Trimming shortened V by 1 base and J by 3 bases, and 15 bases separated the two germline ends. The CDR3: CASSLVGSARDYGYTF. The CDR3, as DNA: TGTGCCAGCAGCTTAGTAGGTAGTGCCAGAGACTATGGCTACACCTTC.

The CDR3 here is CASSDVRSYEQYF. In nucleotides, the CDR3 is TGTGCCAGCAGTGATGTAAGGTCCTACGAGCAGTACTTC. This chain links TRBV2 with TRBJ2-7; D is uncertain. V shed 3 bases and J shed 1 base, with 7 bases lying between them. The CDR3 extends over 13 amino acids. Germline CDR1 SNHLY, CDR2 FYNNEI.

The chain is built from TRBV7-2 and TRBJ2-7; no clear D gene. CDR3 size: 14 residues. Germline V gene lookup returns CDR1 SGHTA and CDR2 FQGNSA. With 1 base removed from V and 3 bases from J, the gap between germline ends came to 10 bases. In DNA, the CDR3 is TGTGCCAGCAGCTTAGGAGGATCCCTCTACGAGCAGTACTTC. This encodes CASSLGGSLYEQYF.

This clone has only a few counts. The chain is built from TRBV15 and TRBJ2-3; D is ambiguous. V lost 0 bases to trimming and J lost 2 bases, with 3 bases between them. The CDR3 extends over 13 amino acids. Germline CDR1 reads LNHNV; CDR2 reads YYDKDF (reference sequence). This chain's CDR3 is CATSRDTTDTQYF. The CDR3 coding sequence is TGTGCCACCAGCAGAGACACCACAGATACGCAGTATTTT.

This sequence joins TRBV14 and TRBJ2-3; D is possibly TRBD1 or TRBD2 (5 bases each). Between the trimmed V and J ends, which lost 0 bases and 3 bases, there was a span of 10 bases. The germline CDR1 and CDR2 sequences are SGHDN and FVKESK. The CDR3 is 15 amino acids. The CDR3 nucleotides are TGTGCCAGCAGCCAAGAAAGGGGAGAGACAGATACGCAGTATTTT. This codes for CASSQERGETDTQYF.

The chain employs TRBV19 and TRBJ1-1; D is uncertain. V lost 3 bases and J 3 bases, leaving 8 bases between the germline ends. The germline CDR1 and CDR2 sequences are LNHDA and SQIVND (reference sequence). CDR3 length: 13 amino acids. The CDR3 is CASSIPAYTEAFF. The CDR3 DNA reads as TGTGCCAGTAGTATCCCGGCTTACACTGAAGCTTTCTTT.

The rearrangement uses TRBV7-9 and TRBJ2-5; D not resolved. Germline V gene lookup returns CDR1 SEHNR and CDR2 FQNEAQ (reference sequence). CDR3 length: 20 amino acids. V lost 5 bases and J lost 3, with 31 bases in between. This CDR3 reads CASSTPTGRADRSRKETQYF. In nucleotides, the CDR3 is TGTGCCAGCAGCACCCCGACCGGTCGTGCGGACCGGAGTAGAAAAGAGACCCAGTACTTC.

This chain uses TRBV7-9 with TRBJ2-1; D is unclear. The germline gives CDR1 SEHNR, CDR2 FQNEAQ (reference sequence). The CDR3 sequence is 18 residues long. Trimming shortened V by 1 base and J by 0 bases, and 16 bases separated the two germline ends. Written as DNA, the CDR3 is TGTGCCAGCAGCTTAGTGAGTACTCGTTCGAGCTCCTACAATGAGCAGTTCTTC. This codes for CASSLVSTRSSSYNEQFF.

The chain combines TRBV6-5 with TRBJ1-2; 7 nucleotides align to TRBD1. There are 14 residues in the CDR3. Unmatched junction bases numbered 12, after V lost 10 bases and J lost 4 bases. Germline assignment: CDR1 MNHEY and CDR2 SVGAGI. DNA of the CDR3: TGTGCCACAGGGGGGGGTCCTGACTCCTATGGCTACACCTTC. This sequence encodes CATGGGPDSYGYTF.

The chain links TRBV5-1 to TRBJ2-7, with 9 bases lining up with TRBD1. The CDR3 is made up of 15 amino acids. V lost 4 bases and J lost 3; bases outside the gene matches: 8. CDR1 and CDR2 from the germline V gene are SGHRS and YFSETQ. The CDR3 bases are TGCGCCAGCAGCCCGAAGGACAGGGGACGCTACGAGCAGTACTTC. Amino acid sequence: CASSPKDRGRYEQYF.

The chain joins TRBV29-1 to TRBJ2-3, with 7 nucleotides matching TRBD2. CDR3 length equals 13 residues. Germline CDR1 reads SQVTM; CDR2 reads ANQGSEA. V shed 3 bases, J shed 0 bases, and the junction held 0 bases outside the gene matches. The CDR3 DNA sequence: TGCAGCGTTGATAGCGGGAGCACAGATACGCAGTATTTT. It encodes CSVDSGSTDTQYF.

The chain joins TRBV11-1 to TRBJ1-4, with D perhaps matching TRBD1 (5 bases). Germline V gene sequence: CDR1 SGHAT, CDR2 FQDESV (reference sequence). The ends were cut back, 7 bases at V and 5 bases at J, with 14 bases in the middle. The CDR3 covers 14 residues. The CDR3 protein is CASTRDPQNEKLFF. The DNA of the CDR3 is TGTGCCAGCACCCGGGACCCTCAAAATGAAAAACTGTTTTTT.

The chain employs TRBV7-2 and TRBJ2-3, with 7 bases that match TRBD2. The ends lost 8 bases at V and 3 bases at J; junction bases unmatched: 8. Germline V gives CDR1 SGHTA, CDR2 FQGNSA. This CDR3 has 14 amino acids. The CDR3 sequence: CASGSMGGTDTQYF. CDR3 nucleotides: TGTGCCAGCGGATCTATGGGGGGGACAGATACGCAGTATTTT.

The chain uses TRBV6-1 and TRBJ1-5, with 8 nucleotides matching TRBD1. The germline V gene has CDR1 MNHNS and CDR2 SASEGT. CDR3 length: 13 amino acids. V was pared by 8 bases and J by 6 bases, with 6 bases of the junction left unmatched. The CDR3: CASSGQGVQPQHF. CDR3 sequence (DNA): TGTGCCAGCTCAGGACAGGGTGTTCAGCCCCAGCATTTT.

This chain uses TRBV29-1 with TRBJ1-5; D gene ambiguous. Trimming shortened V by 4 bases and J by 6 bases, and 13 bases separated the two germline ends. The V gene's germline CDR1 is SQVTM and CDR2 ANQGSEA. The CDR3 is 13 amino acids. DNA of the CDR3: TGCAGCGTTGCGCCCCGTCCCGGTCAGCCCCAGCATTTT. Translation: CSVAPRPGQPQHF.

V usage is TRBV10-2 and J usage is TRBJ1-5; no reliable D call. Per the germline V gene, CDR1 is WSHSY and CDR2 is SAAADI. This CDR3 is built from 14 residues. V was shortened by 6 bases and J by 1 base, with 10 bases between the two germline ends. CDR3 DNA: TGCGCCAGCAGATCCGGTGGAAGCAATCAGCCCCAGCATTTT. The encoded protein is CASRSGGSNQPQHF.

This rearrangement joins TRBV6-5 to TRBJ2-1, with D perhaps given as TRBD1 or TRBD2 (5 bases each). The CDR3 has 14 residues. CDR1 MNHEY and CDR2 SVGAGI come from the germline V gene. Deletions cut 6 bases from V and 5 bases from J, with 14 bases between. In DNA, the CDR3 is TGTGCCAGCAGCCCCGGGACGGTGAACAATGAGCAGTTCTTC. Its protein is CASSPGTVNNEQFF.

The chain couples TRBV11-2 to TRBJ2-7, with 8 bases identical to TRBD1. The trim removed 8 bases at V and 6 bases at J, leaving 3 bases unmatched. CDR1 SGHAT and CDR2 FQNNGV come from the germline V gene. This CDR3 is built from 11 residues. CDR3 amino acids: CASLGTGEQYF. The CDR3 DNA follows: TGTGCCAGCCTCGGGACAGGCGAGCAGTACTTC.

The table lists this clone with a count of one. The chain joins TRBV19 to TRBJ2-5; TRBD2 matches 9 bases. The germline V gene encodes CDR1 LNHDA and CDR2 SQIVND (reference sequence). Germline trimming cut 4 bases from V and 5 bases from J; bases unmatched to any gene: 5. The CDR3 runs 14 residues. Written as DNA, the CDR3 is TGTGCCAGTAGTACGACGGCGGGGGGGGAGACCCAGTACTTC. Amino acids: CASSTTAGGETQYF.

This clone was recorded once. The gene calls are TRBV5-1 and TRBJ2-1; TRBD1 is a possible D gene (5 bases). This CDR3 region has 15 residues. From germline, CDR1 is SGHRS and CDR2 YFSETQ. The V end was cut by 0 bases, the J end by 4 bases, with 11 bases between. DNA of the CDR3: TGCGCCAGCAGCTTGGAGGGGTCCTCGTACAATGAGCAGTTCTTC. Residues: CASSLEGSSYNEQFF.

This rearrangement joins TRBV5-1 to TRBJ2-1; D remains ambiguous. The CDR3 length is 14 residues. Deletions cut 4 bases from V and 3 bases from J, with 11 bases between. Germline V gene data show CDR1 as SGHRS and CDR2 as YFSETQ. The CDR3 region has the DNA TGCGCCAGCAGCCGTTTGGGCGACTACAATGAGCAGTTCTTC. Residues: CASSRLGDYNEQFF.

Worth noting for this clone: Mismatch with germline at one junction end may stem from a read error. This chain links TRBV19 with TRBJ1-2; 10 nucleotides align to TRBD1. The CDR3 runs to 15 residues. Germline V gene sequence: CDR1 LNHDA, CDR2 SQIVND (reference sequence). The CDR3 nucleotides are TGTGCCAGTAGTATCCGACAGGGGGCTAATTATGGCTACACCTTC. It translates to CASSIRQGANYGYTF.